Shown below are 13 T cell receptor beta chains from a single sample sequenced in a study of shared clonotypes between healthy human individuals. Profiling relied on immunoSEQ multiplex PCR, and the TCRdb table lists in-frame clones only, not all of them. This sample yields around 620,000 clones, of which around 96% are seen a single time; 0.11% belongs to the top ten. Selected positively for CCR7 and CD45RO-negative, naive CD8 cells excluded terminally differentiated effector memory CD45RA+ cells. The sample was naive CD8+ T cells sorted from blood. These receptors were obtained from a woman in her twenties or thirties in good health.

This clone was observed a single time. The rearrangement uses TRBV5-6 and TRBJ2-1, with 11 bases aligning to TRBD1. The J segment lost 8 bases and the V segment lost 1 base, leaving 5 bases of the junction unmatched. The CDR3 sequence is 15 residues long. Germline CDR1 reads SGHDT; CDR2 reads YYEEEE. CDR3 residues: CASSLWTGGFDEQFF. The CDR3 DNA sequence: TGTGCCAGCAGCTTGTGGACAGGGGGCTTCGATGAGCAGTTCTTC. The entire variable domain, with the rest obtained from reference TRBV5-6 and TRBJ2-1, is as follows: DAGVTQSPTHLIKTRGQQVTLRCSPKSGHDTVSWYQQALGQGPQFIFQYYEEEERQRGNFPDRFSGHQFPNYSSELNVNALLLGDSALYLCASSLWTGGFDEQFFGPGTRLTVL.

This chain links TRBV28 with TRBJ1-2; D possibly corresponds to TRBD1 (6 bases). There are 14 residues in the CDR3. Trimming stripped 5 bases from V and 6 bases from J, with 16 bases between. CDR1 MDHEN and CDR2 SYDVKM come from the germline V gene. The CDR3 DNA sequence: TGTGCCAGCAGTCGCAACAGGGTACTTGATGGCTACACCTTC. This translates into CASSRNRVLDGYTF.

The V gene is TRBV5-1, the J gene TRBJ2-7; D ambiguous. V was trimmed by 4 bases and J by 4 bases, leaving 9 bases between them. The CDR3 is made up of 12 amino acids. CDR1 and CDR2 (germline): SGHRS, YFSETQ. The DNA of the CDR3 is TGCGCCAGCAGCGGGGAATCTTACGAGCAGTACTTC. This encodes CASSGESYEQYF.

This clone was seen a single time. The chain uses TRBV28 and TRBJ2-1, with TRBD2 identical over 11 bases. CDR1 is MDHEN and CDR2 is SYDVKM in the germline V gene. The CDR3 has 20 amino acids. V shed 6 bases and J 7 bases; nucleotides not matched to a gene: 23. CDR3 in amino acids: CASSSNRLVAGGPMVNEQFF. DNA of the CDR3: TGTGCCAGCAGCTCCAACAGGCTTGTAGCGGGAGGGCCGATGGTGAATGAGCAGTTCTTC.

The CDR3 DNA reads as TGTGCCAGCAGCTTAGCCGAAGGGGACCCCCGGTACAATGAGCAGTTCTTC. It translates to CASSLAEGDPRYNEQFF. The chain has TRBV7-6 and TRBJ2-1; either TRBD1 or TRBD2 may fit D (5 bases each). The CDR3 covers 17 residues. Germline V gene lookup returns CDR1 SGHVS and CDR2 FNYEAQ. Trimming pared 0 bases from V and 4 bases from J, leaving 16 bases between.

This chain connects TRBV11-2 to TRBJ1-5; D gene unclear. V lost 2 bases and J 6 bases, leaving 5 bases between the germline ends. This CDR3 spans 12 amino acids. From germline, CDR1 is SGHAT and CDR2 FQNNGV. The CDR3: CASSLKGQPQHF. The CDR3 coding sequence is TGTGCCAGCAGCTTAAAGGGTCAGCCCCAGCATTTT. The full variable domain, with the rest looked up from reference TRBV11-2 and TRBJ1-5, is EAGVAQSPRYKIIEKRQSVAFWCNPISGHATLYWYQQILGQGPKLLIQFQNNGVVDDSQLPKDRFSAERLKGVDSTLKIQPAKLEDSAVYLCASSLKGQPQHFGDGTRLSIL.

This clone was observed a handful of times. The same CDR3 also results from other DNA sequences found in this sample. The chain uses TRBV27 and TRBJ1-1, with D possibly being TRBD1 (5 bases). V was clipped by 9 bases and J by 1 base, with 9 bases between them. Per the germline V gene, CDR1 is MNHEY and CDR2 is SMNVEV (reference sequence). The CDR3 totals 12 residues. The CDR3 spells CASATGNTEAFF. CDR3 DNA sequence: TGTGCCAGTGCCACAGGGAACACTGAAGCTTTCTTT.

This chain uses TRBV7-6 with TRBJ2-7; the D gene is possibly TRBD2 (6 bases). CDR1 is SGHVS, CDR2 FNYEAQ, per germline. CDR3 length: 15 amino acids. V gave up 1 base and J gave up 4 bases, with 14 bases separating them. DNA of the CDR3: TGTGCCAGCAGCTTAGAGTCAGGGACTGTATACGAGCAGTACTTC. Translating gives CASSLESGTVYEQYF.

CDR3 sequence (DNA): TGTGCCAGCAGTCCATTAGGTCCCTACGAGCAGTACTTC. It encodes CASSPLGPYEQYF. The chain carries TRBV28 and TRBJ2-7, with D hard to call. In germline, CDR1 is MDHEN, CDR2 SYDVKM. CDR3 size: 13 residues. V gave up 5 bases and J gave up 2 bases, with 10 bases separating them.

In this sample, this clone turned up once. The chain has TRBV5-6 and TRBJ2-7; D possibly corresponds to TRBD2 (6 bases). Trimming pared 2 bases from V and 2 bases from J, leaving 11 bases between. CDR1 and CDR2 (germline): SGHDT, YYEEEE. The CDR3 has 14 amino acids. The CDR3, as DNA: TGTGCCAGCAGCTTTGGAGGGGTCGCCTACGAGCAGTACTTC. Protein: CASSFGGVAYEQYF.

This chain joins TRBV27 and TRBJ1-4, with a possible D match to TRBD1 (6 bases). CDR3 length equals 15 residues. Germline lookup yields CDR1 MNHEY and CDR2 SMNVEV (reference sequence). V lost 1 base to trimming and J lost 10 bases, with 16 bases between them. CDR3 sequence reads: CASSLFWSGAGKLFF. CDR3 bases: TGTGCCAGCAGTTTATTCTGGTCGGGGGCTGGAAAACTGTTTTTT.

The J gene is TRBJ1-5, the V gene TRBV10-3, with 12 bases that match TRBD1. V trimming: 10 bases; J trimming: 5 bases; junction bases outside the gene matches: 3. From germline, CDR1 is ENHRY and CDR2 SYGVKD. The CDR3 consists of 13 residues. DNA of the CDR3: TGTGCCACCGGGACAGGGGGCGATCAGCCCCAGCATTTT. As protein: CATGTGGDQPQHF.

This chain joins TRBV28 and TRBJ2-7; D is unclear. V lost 4 bases and J 2 bases, leaving 12 bases between the germline ends. The CDR3 totals 14 residues. The germline gives CDR1 MDHEN, CDR2 SYDVKM. This CDR3 is CASSSTPNPYEQYF. The CDR3 region has the DNA TGTGCCAGCAGTTCGACACCCAACCCCTACGAGCAGTACTTC.